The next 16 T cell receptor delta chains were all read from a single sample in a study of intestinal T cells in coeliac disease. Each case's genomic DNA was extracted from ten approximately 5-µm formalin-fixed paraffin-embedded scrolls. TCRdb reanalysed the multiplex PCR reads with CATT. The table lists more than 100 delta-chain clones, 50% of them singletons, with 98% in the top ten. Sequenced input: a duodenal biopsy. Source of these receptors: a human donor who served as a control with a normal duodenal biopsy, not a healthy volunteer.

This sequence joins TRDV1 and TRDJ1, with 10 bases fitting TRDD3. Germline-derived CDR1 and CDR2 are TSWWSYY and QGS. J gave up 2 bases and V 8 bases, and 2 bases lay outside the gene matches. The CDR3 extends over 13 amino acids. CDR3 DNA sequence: TGTGCTCTTTTACTGGGGGATACCGATAAACTCATCTTT. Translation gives CALLLGDTDKLIF.

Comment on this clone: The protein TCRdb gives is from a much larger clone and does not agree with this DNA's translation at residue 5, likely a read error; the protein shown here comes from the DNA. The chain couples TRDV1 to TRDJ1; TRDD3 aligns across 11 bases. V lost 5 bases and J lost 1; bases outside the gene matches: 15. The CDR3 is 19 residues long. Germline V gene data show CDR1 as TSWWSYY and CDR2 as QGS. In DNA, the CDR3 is TGTGCTCTTGGGAGGAGACTGGGGGATAGGGCCCGGTCCACCGATAAACTCATCTTT. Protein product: CALGRRLGDRARSTDKLIF.

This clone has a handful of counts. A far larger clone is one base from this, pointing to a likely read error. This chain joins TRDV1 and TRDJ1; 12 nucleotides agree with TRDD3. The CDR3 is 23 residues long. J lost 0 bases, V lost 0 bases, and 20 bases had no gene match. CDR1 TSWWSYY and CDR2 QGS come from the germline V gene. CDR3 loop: CALGELVLSNRLGDTWHTDKLIF. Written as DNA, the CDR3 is TGTGCTCTTGGGGAACTTGTCCTGAGTAACAGACTGGGGGATACATGGCACACCGATAAACTCATCTTT.

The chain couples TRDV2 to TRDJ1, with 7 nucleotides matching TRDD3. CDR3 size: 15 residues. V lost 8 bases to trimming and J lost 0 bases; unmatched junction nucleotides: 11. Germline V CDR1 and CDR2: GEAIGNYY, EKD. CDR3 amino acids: CAFLVLGPYTDKLIF. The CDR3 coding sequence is TGTGCCTTCCTCGTACTGGGGCCCTACACCGATAAACTCATCTTT.

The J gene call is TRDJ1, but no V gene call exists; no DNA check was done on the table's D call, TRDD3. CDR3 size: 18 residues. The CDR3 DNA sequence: TGTGCTTCATTGTGCCTTCCTAGGGCGATCAGTGGTACCGATAAACTCATCTTT. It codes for CASLCLPRAISGTDKLIF.

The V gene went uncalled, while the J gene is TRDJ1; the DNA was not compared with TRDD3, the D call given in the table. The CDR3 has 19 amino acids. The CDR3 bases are TGTGCTTCATTGTGCCTAATAAGGCGGGATACGGGGTACACCGATAAACTCATCTTT. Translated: CASLCLIRRDTGYTDKLIF.

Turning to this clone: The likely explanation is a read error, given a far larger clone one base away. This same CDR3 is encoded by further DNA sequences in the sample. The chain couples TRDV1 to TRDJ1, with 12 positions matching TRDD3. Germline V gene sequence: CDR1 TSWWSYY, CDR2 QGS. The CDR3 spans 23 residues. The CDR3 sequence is CALGELLAPSGLLGDTADDKLIF. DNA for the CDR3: TGTGCCCTTGGGGAACTTCTGGCACCAAGCGGTCTACTGGGGGATACAGCGGACGATAAACTCATCTTT.

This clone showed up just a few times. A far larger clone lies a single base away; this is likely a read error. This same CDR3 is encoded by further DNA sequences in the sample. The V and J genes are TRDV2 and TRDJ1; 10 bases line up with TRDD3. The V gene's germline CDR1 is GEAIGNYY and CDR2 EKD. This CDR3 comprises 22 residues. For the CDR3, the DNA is TGTGCTTGTGACACCGTAATAGGTCATACGGCGATGGGGGATACAGTGACCGATAAACTCATCTTT. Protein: CACDTVIGHTAMGDTVTDKLIF.

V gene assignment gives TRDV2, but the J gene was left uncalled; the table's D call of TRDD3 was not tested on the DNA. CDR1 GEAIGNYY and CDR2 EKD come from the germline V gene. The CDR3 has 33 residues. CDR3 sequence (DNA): TGTGCCTGTGACAATTGCACCTACTGGGGGATACGCACAGTACAACGAGGACCCTGGGGAGGCACAATGAAACACATCAGTATAAAAACCCTCTTCTTC. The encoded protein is CACDNCTYWGIRTVQRGPWGGTMKHISIKTLFF.

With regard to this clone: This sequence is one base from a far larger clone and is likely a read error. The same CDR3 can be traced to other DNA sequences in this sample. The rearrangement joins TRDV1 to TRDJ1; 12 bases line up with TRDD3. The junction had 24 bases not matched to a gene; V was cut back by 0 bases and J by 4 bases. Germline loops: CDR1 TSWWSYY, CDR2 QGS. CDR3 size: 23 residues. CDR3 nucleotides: TGTGCTCTTGGGGAACTTCTGGCACCAAGCGGTCTACTGGGGGATACAGCAGACGATAAACTCATCTTT. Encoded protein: CALGELLAPSGLLGDTADDKLIF.

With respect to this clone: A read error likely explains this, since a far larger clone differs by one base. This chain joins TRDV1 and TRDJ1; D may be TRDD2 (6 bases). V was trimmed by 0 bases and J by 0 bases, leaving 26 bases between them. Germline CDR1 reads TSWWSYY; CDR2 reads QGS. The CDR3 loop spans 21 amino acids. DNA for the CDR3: TGTGCTCTTGGGGAACTCTCTCCTACTTCGGGGGGTATCCGGTACACCGATAAACTCATCTTT. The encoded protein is CALGELSPTSGGIRYTDKLIF.

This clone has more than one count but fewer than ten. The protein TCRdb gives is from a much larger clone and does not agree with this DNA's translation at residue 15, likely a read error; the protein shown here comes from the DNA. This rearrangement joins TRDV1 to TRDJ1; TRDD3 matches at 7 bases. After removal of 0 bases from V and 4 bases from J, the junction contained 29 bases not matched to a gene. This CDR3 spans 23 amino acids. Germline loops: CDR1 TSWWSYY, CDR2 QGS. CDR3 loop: CALGELLAPSGLLGYTADDKLIF. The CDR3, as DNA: TGTGCTCTTGGGGAACTTCTGGCACCAAGCGGTCTACTGGGGTATACAGCGGACGATAAACTCATCTTT.

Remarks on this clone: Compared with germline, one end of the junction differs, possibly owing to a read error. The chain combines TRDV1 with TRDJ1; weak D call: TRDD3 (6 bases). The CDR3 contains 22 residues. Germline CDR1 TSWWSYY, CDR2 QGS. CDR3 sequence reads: CALGELEYLGPRYGVGTDKLIF. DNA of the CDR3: TGTGCTCTTGGGGAACTAGAATATCTGGGTCCGCGATACGGGGTTGGCACCGATAAACTCATTTTT.

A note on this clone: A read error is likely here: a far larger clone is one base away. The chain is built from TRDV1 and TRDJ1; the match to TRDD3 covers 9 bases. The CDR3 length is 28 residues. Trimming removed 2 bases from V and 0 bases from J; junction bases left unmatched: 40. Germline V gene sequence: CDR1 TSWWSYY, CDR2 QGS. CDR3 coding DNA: TGTGCTCTTGGGGAAGACGTACCTTACCTTAGGAGGATGCCTGGGGGATCCAAAGTTTTTACGTACACCGATAAACTCATCTTT. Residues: CALGEDVPYLRRMPGGSKVFTYTDKLIF.

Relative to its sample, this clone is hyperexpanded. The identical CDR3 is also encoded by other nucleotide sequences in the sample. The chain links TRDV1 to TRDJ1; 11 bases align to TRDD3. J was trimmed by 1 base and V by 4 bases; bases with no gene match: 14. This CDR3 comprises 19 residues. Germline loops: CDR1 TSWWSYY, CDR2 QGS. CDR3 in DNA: TGTGCTCTTGGGGGGAGACTGGGGGATAGGGCCCGGTCCACCGATAAACTCATCTTT. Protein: CALGGRLGDRARSTDKLIF.

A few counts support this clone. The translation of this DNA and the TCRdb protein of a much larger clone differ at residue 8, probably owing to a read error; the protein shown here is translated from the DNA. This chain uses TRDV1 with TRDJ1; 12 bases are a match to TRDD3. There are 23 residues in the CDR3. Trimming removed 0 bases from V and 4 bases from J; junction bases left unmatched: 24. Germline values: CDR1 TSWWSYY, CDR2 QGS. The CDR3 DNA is TGTGCTCTTGGGGAACTTCTGACACCAAGCGGTCTACTGGGGGATACAGCGGACGATAAACTCATCTTT. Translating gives CALGELLTPSGLLGDTADDKLIF.